What follows are 19 T cell receptor beta chains derived from one specimen sequenced in a study of cytomegalovirus exposure and HLA in healthy donors. The PCR made use of 60 Vbeta and 13 Jbeta primers. Here immunoSEQ multiplex PCR was the method, and the copy in TCRdb shows in-frame clones only, minus some. The sample holds under 250,000 clones, 78% seen once. The specimen was PBMCs. These receptors all come from a male donor in good health and CMV-seronegative.

The chain employs TRBV7-8 and TRBJ2-3; no reliable D call. V gave up 2 bases and J gave up 2 bases, with 8 bases separating them. Germline V gene lookup returns CDR1 SGHVS and CDR2 FQNEAQ. This CDR3 has 14 amino acids. The CDR3 loop is CASSLPRNTDTQYF. The CDR3 coding sequence is TGTGCCAGCAGCTTACCCAGGAACACAGATACGCAGTATTTT.

The chain links TRBV10-1 to TRBJ2-7, with D perhaps TRBD1 (6 bases). CDR1 WNHNN and CDR2 SYGVQD come from the germline V gene (reference sequence). The CDR3 spans 16 residues. The ends were cut back, 2 bases at V and 3 bases at J, with 17 bases in the middle. The CDR3 nucleotides are TGCGCCAGCAGTGAGGGGCAGGGGACAAGGGGCTACGAGCAGTACTTC. Protein sequence: CASSEGQGTRGYEQYF.

V gene TRBV9 combines with J gene TRBJ2-3, with TRBD2 matching over 10 bases. CDR3 size: 16 residues. Germline-derived CDR1 and CDR2 are SGDLS and YYNGEE. V shed 4 bases, J shed 3 bases, and the junction held 8 bases outside the gene matches. The CDR3 reads CASSIRHSGGTDTQYF. CDR3 in DNA: TGTGCCAGCAGCATCCGGCATAGCGGGGGGACAGATACGCAGTATTTT.

The CDR3 reads CASSWEDRALNTEAFF. The CDR3 nucleotides are TGTGCCAGCAGCTGGGAGGACAGGGCTCTAAACACTGAAGCTTTCTTT. This chain joins TRBV5-6 and TRBJ1-1, with TRBD1 identical over 8 bases. J was trimmed by 2 bases and V by 3 bases; bases with no gene match: 9. The CDR3 loop spans 16 amino acids. From germline, CDR1 is SGHDT and CDR2 YYEEEE.

The rearrangement joins TRBV19 to TRBJ2-1; TRBD2 aligns across 9 bases. V lost 3 bases to trimming and J lost 5 bases; unmatched junction nucleotides: 2. The CDR3 covers 14 residues. The germline CDR1 and CDR2 sequences are LNHDA and SQIVND (reference sequence). CDR3 coding DNA: TGTGCCAGTAGTATTGCGGGAGGGAACAATGAGCAGTTCTTC. Encoded protein: CASSIAGGNNEQFF. Drawing the rest from reference TRBV19 and TRBJ2-1, the complete variable domain is DGGITQSPKYLFRKEGQNVTLSCEQNLNHDAMYWYRQDPGQGLRLIYYSQIVNDFQKGDIAEGYSVSREKKESFPLTVTSAQKNPTAFYLCASSIAGGNNEQFFGPGTRLTVL.

The V and J genes are TRBV28 and TRBJ2-7, with D possibly TRBD2 on 5 matching bases. There are 19 residues in the CDR3. V gave up 5 bases and J gave up 6 bases, with 32 bases separating them. CDR1 is MDHEN, CDR2 SYDVKM, per germline. In DNA, the CDR3 is TGTGCCAGCAGTCCAATGGCCGGAGGCGCCTTTGGAGTTGAGGGCGAGCAGTACTTC. This translates into CASSPMAGGAFGVEGEQYF.

This clone has just one count. The chain joins TRBV2 to TRBJ2-3, with TRBD1 matching 7 bases. Germline-derived CDR1 and CDR2 are SNHLY and FYNNEI. CDR3 size: 17 residues. The J segment lost 0 bases and the V segment lost 4 bases, leaving 10 bases of the junction unmatched. Written as DNA, the CDR3 is TGTGCCAGCAGTGTACCCTACAGGGGCCCGAGCACAGATACGCAGTATTTT. Translating it yields CASSVPYRGPSTDTQYF.

This clone was observed a handful of times. The chain couples TRBV5-4 to TRBJ1-4; weak D call: TRBD1 (6 bases). V was shortened by 7 bases and J by 4 bases, with 17 bases between the two germline ends. This CDR3 contains 15 residues. Germline V gene lookup returns CDR1 SGHNT and CDR2 YYREEE (reference sequence). The CDR3 here is CASRPELGGNEKLFF. DNA of the CDR3: TGTGCCAGCCGGCCGGAACTAGGGGGTAATGAAAAACTGTTTTTT.

V gene TRBV6-6 combines with J gene TRBJ1-1, with TRBD1 matching 7 bases. V trimming: 5 bases; J trimming: 6 bases; junction bases outside the gene matches: 12. Germline CDR1 and CDR2: MNHNY and SVGAGI (reference sequence). The length of the CDR3 is 15 residues. The CDR3 DNA follows: TGTGCCAGCAGTCCAAACAGGGGCTCGGCGGCTGAAGCTTTCTTT. It yields the protein CASSPNRGSAAEAFF.

Details on this clone: Within the sample, other DNA sequences also encode this same CDR3. J is TRBJ1-5 and V is TRBV9; D remains ambiguous. Germline V CDR1 and CDR2: SGDLS, YYNGEE. The CDR3 length is 15 residues. V was trimmed by 0 bases and J by 4 bases, leaving 11 bases between them. As DNA, the CDR3 is TGTGCCAGCAGCGTAGGTCCAGGCAATAATCAGCCCCAGCATTTT. Amino acid sequence: CASSVGPGNNQPQHF.

The chain is built from TRBV5-1 and TRBJ1-2; TRBD1 is a possible D gene (6 bases). The CDR3 has 16 residues. V was pared by 2 bases and J by 4 bases, with 18 bases between. Germline V CDR1 and CDR2: SGHRS, YFSETQ. The CDR3 nucleotides read TGCGCCAGCAGCTTCGGACAGTCTCTCGCCTCCTATGGCTACACCTTC. This codes for CASSFGQSLASYGYTF.

As regards this clone: At the DNA level, this CDR3 is encoded by other sequences in the same sample as well. The chain recombines TRBV7-2 with TRBJ1-5, with 8 bases lining up with TRBD1. The CDR3 is made up of 13 amino acids. V shed 4 bases and J 4 bases; nucleotides not matched to a gene: 0. From germline, CDR1 is SGHTA and CDR2 FQGNSA. The CDR3 region is CASSYRGNQPQHF. CDR3 bases: TGTGCCAGCAGCTACAGGGGGAATCAGCCCCAGCATTTT.

The V call is TRBV6-1, the J call TRBJ1-1; TRBD1 might be the D (6 bases). The CDR3 consists of 15 residues. Germline V gene sequence: CDR1 MNHNS, CDR2 SASEGT. With 0 bases removed from V and 5 bases from J, the gap between germline ends came to 13 bases. In nucleotides, the CDR3 is TGTGCCAGCAGTGAAGCGACAGGTTCTTTGACTGAAGCTTTCTTT. This gives the protein CASSEATGSLTEAFF.

This sequence joins TRBV5-6 and TRBJ2-4, with unresolved D. The CDR3 covers 13 residues. V gave up 0 bases and J gave up 7 bases, with 8 bases separating them. Looked up from germline, CDR1 is SGHDT and CDR2 is YYEEEE. The CDR3 sequence is CASSLALRNIQYF. CDR3 nucleotides: TGTGCCAGCAGCTTGGCGCTGAGGAACATTCAGTACTTC.

Here the CDR3 reads CASSSQMTGTQETQYF. The CDR3 DNA sequence: TGTGCCAGCAGCTCCCAGATGACAGGGACCCAAGAGACCCAGTACTTC. The chain links TRBV7-9 to TRBJ2-5; 7 positions match TRBD1. V trimming: 4 bases; J trimming: 1 base; junction bases outside the gene matches: 9. CDR1 is SEHNR, CDR2 FQNEAQ, per germline (reference sequence). This CDR3 region has 16 residues.

This clone has a handful of counts. Other DNA sequences of this sample code for an identical CDR3. The chain carries TRBV19 and TRBJ1-5; 7 positions match TRBD1. The CDR3 totals 15 residues. Germline loops: CDR1 LNHDA, CDR2 SQIVND (reference sequence). The trim removed 3 bases at V and 2 bases at J, leaving 4 bases unmatched. The CDR3 region has the DNA TGTGCCAGTAGTATGGGTCAGGGGGGCAATCAGCCCCAGCATTTT. It is translated as CASSMGQGGNQPQHF.

The V gene is TRBV6-5, the J gene TRBJ1-1; D perhaps matches TRBD1 (6 bases). The CDR3 is 13 amino acids. Trimming took off 6 bases at V and 3 bases at J, with 11 bases between the two ends. CDR1 and CDR2 (germline): MNHEY, SVGAGI. The CDR3 DNA follows: TGTGCCAGCAGCCGGGACACCTACACTGAAGCTTTCTTT. Translation: CASSRDTYTEAFF.

This chain links TRBV9 with TRBJ1-5, with no clear D. Germline V gene sequence: CDR1 SGDLS, CDR2 YYNGEE. The CDR3 length is 14 residues. V was cut by 0 bases and J by 4 bases, with 8 bases left in between. CDR3 coding DNA: TGTGCCAGCAGCGTAGGGGCACTGAATCAGCCCCAGCATTTT. Protein: CASSVGALNQPQHF. Variable domain in full (rest from reference TRBV9 and TRBJ1-5): DSGVTQTPKHLITATGQRVTLRCSPRSGDLSVYWYQQSLDQGLQFLIQYYNGEERAKGNILERFSAQQFPDLHSELNLSSLELGDSALYFCASSVGALNQPQHFGDGTRLSIL.

The chain has TRBV6-6 and TRBJ2-5; 12 nucleotides match TRBD1. The V and J ends lost 10 bases and 5 bases, in that order; junction bases with no gene match: 11. This CDR3 spans 15 amino acids. Germline values: CDR1 MNHNY, CDR2 SVGAGI (reference sequence). The CDR3 nucleotides read TGTGCCACCAGCCCGGGGGACAGGGGGCTGGAGACCCAGTACTTC. This encodes CATSPGDRGLETQYF.